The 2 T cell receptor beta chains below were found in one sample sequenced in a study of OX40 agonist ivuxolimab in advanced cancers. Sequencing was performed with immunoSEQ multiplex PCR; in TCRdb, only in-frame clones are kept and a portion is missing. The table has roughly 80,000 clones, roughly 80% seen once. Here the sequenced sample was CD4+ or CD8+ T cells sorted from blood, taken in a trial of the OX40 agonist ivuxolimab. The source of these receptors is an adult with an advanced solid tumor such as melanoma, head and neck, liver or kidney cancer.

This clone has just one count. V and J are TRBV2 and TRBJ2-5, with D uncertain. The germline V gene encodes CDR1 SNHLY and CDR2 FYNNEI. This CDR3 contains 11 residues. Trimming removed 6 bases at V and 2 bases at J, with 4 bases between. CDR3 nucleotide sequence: TGTGCCAGCAGCAAGCAAGAGACCCAGTACTTC. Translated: CASSKQETQYF.

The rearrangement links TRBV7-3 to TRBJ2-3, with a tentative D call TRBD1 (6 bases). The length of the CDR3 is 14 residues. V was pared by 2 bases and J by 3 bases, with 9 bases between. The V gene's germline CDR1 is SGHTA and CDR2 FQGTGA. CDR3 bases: TGTGCCAGCAGCTTACCAGGGGTAACAGATACGCAGTATTTT. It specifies CASSLPGVTDTQYF.